A selection of T cell receptor beta chains follows, all from one sample in a study of cytomegalovirus exposure and HLA in healthy donors. Produced via immunoSEQ multiplex PCR; TCRdb's table is partial and in-frame only. Of 85,000 to 90,000 clones detected, about nine tenths appear once; the ten largest clones hold about 2.5%. The sequenced sample consisted of PBMCs. The receptors shown here come from a man aged 18 to 35 in good health and CMV-seronegative. CDR3s leave out the opening cysteine and the closing phenylalanine or tryptophan. The listing skips clone size in some rows; elsewhere it reads once, few, many or a size class.

length: 17; V: TRBV15; size: .; J: TRBJ1-4; CDR3: ATSRDLTKRQAFNEKLF
length: 13; V: TRBV30; size: .; J: TRBJ2-2; CDR3: AWMGGGMNTGELF
length: 12; V: TRBV18; size: .; J: TRBJ1-5; CDR3: ASSPRTGNQPQH
length: 15; V: TRBV5-4; size: .; J: TRBJ1-3; CDR3: ASSLRGQESSGNTIY
length: 13; V: TRBV7-2; size: .; J: TRBJ2-7; CDR3: ASSPQGWSSYEQY
length: 12; V: TRBV4-2; size: .; J: TRBJ2-1; CDR3: ASSQDRGYNEQF
length: 13; V: TRBV27; size: .; J: TRBJ1-3; CDR3: ASSSQGSSGNTIY
length: 12; V: TRBV5-1; size: .; J: TRBJ2-2; CDR3: ASSLAGGTGELF
length: 14; V: TRBV7-8; size: .; J: TRBJ2-7; CDR3: ASSPMTGLKSYEQY
length: 11; V: TRBV5-4; size: .; J: TRBJ1-1; CDR3: ASSLRGNTEAF
length: 12; V: TRBV6-6; size: .; J: TRBJ2-2; CDR3: ASSGTGATGELF
length: 12; V: TRBV7-2; size: .; J: TRBJ2-2; CDR3: ASNRHGDTGELF
length: 14; V: TRBV28; size: .; J: TRBJ1-3; CDR3: ASSWARGLSGNTIY
length: 13; V: TRBV7-9; size: .; J: TRBJ1-1; CDR3: ASSRLGQLNTEAF
length: 12; V: TRBV29-1; size: .; J: TRBJ2-7; CDR3: SVSTSGRMNEQY
length: 13; V: TRBV2; size: .; J: TRBJ2-7; CDR3: ASREDGTMSYEQY
length: 10; V: TRBV11-2; size: .; J: TRBJ2-5; CDR3: ASSHPEMRQY
length: 16; V: TRBV11-2; size: few; J: TRBJ2-1; CDR3: ASSLLQGLASIGNEQF
length: 11; V: TRBV30; size: once; J: TRBJ1-5; CDR3: AWSDTRSQPQH
length: 13; V: TRBV30; size: .; J: TRBJ1-6; CDR3: AWSARSNLDSPLH
length: 13; V: TRBV4-2; size: .; J: TRBJ2-5; CDR3: ASSQVGGGGETQY
length: 11; V: TRBV2; size: .; J: TRBJ1-4; CDR3: ASSEQINEKLF
length: 9; V: TRBV6-1; size: .; J: TRBJ2-7; CDR3: ASRFRYEQY
length: 13; V: TRBV28; size: .; J: TRBJ1-1; CDR3: ASSPGQILNTEAF
length: 14; V: TRBV4-3; size: .; J: TRBJ2-7; CDR3: ASSQEATSRVYEQY
length: 12; V: TRBV28; size: .; J: TRBJ1-3; CDR3: ASSFGRFGNTIY
length: 11; V: TRBV6-6; size: .; J: TRBJ2-7; CDR3: ASSHVPGGEQY
length: 10; V: TRBV7-9; size: once; J: TRBJ2-7; CDR3: ASSLLLYEQY
length: 11; V: TRBV4-2; size: .; J: TRBJ1-3; CDR3: ASSQRSGNTIY
length: 13; V: TRBV27; size: .; J: TRBJ1-5; CDR3: ASRMDRFSNQPQH
length: 11; V: TRBV7-8; size: few; J: TRBJ2-7; CDR3: ASSSPGFHEQY
length: 14; V: TRBV5-5; size: .; J: TRBJ1-2; CDR3: ASSLVLGDRNPSYT
length: 15; V: TRBV4-1; size: .; J: TRBJ2-7; CDR3: ASSQDRASGIPGEQY
length: 14; V: TRBV10-1; size: .; J: TRBJ2-7; CDR3: ASSVIGTGIWYEQY
length: 16; V: TRBV21-1; size: .; J: TRBJ2-7; CDR3: ASSKVLAGGRQTYEQY
length: 18; V: TRBV2; size: .; J: TRBJ2-3; CDR3: ASSEPGTLGEGRDTDTQY
length: 14; V: TRBV18; size: .; J: TRBJ2-1; CDR3: ASSPSPTSGYNEQF
length: 14; V: TRBV25-1; size: .; J: TRBJ2-1; CDR3: ASSVLAGVGWNEQF
length: 14; V: TRBV7-3; size: .; J: TRBJ2-2; CDR3: ASSLAPLADTGELF
length: 13; V: TRBV7-2; size: .; J: TRBJ2-2; CDR3: ASSPQRSMGGELF
length: 13; V: TRBV27; size: .; J: TRBJ2-1; CDR3: ASRPDSGRAREQF
length: 13; V: TRBV18; size: .; J: .; CDR3: ASSPRTSGSYEQY
length: 12; V: TRBV7-6; size: .; J: TRBJ2-1; CDR3: ASSSGLAHNEQF
length: 13; V: TRBV27; size: .; J: TRBJ1-2; CDR3: ASSWGGQGNYGYT
length: 16; V: TRBV2; size: .; J: TRBJ2-1; CDR3: ASRTPYRLLARYNEQF
length: 13; V: TRBV5-1; size: .; J: TRBJ2-1; CDR3: ASSWGGRGINEQF
length: 14; V: TRBV27; size: .; J: TRBJ1-2; CDR3: ASSPNPGPGGHGYT
length: 13; V: TRBV6-5; size: .; J: TRBJ2-7; CDR3: ASRGTSTTTYEQY
length: 18; V: TRBV19; size: .; J: TRBJ2-3; CDR3: ASSTGTGTSGQTFRYTQY
length: 15; V: TRBV27; size: few; J: TRBJ2-7; CDR3: ASSPLLLAGMNYEQY
length: 14; V: TRBV7-3; size: once; J: TRBJ1-6; CDR3: ASSLRGGSYNSPLH
length: 16; V: TRBV7-2; size: .; J: TRBJ1-2; CDR3: ASSLAGRGPYLNYGYT
length: 12; V: TRBV27; size: .; J: TRBJ2-1; CDR3: ASRTSGSYNEQF